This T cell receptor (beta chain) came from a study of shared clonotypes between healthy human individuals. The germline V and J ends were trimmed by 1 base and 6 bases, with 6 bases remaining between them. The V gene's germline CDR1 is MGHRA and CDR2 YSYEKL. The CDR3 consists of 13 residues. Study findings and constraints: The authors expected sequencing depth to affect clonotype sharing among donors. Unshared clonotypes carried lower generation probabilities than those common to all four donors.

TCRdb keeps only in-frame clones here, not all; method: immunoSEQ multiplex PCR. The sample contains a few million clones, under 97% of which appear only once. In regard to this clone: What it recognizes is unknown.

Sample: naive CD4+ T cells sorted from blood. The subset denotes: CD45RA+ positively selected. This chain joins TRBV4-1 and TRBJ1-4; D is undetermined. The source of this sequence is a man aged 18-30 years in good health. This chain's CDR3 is CASSQGLHEKLFF. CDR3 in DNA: TGCGCCAGCAGCCAAGGACTGCATGAAAAACTGTTTTTT.